Described below is a single T cell receptor (beta chain) sequence and its context. The CDR3 covers 20 residues. V was clipped by 0 bases and J by 4 bases; unmatched bases: 10. CDR1 is LGHDT, CDR2 YNNKEL, per germline (reference sequence). The sample is drawn from a study of blood T cell repertoires in COVID-19. Study details: Samples representing acute and convalescent COVID-19 were sourced from the United States, Italy and Spain. PBMCs, B-cell-depleted T cells, or T cells were the source of the cDNA or gDNA that made up the material.

Study processing details: By means of reference gene primer amplification, nucleated cell counts were estimated. Repertoires were generated with immunoSEQ multiplex PCR, while TCRdb's copy carries only in-frame clones and drops some. The V and J calls and clone size are taken from that table; D and trimming were inferred from the DNA. The sample includes roughly 230,000 clones, roughly 84% of them seen just once. The rearrangement joins TRBV3-1 (or the pseudogene TRBV3-2) to TRBJ2-1; 15 bases align to TRBD2. Input material: peripheral blood. The TCR was taken from a man in his fifties with active or convalescent COVID-19. For the CDR3, the DNA is TGTGCCAGCAGCCAAGATCCCCGGACTAGCGGGGGGGCCGTATACAATGAGCAGTTCTTC. It codes for CASSQDPRTSGGAVYNEQFF.